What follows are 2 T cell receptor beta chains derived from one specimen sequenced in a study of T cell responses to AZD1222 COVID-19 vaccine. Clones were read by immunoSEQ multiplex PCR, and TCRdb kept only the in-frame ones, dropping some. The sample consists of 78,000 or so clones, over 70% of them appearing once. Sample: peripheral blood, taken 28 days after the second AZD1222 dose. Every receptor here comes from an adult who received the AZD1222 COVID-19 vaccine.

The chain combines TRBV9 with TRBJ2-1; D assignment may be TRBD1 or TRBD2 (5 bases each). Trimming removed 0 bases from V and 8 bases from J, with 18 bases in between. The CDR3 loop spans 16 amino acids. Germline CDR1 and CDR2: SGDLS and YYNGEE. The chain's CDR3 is CASSVGQGPPMDEQFF. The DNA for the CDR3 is TGTGCCAGCAGCGTAGGTCAGGGACCCCCGATGGATGAGCAGTTCTTC.

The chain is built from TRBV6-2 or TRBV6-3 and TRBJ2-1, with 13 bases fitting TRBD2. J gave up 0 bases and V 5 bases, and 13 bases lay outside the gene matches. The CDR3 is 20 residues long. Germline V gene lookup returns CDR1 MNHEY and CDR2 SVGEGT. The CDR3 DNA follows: TGTGCCAGCAGTGACCCTACTAGCGGGAGGGCTTACAGCTCCTACAATGAGCAGTTCTTC. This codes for CASSDPTSGRAYSSYNEQFF.